These 28 T cell receptor beta chains originate from one sample sequenced in a study of identical twins. TCRdb ran MiXCR on the 5' RACE reads and lists one entry per CDR3 protein. In the table there are approximately 600,000 distinct CDR3 sequences, under 8.5% of which are singletons. The same specimen was also included in a second study, on yellow fever vaccine responses in identical twins.

Sequenced material: PBMCs. Receptor source: a woman between 18 and 29 years old in good health.

This clonotype was seen a handful of times. The gene calls are TRBV24-1 and TRBJ2-1; no firm D call. V shed 9 bases and J shed 6 bases, with 8 bases lying between them. The germline gives CDR1 KGHDR, CDR2 SFDVKD. The CDR3 totals 11 residues. The CDR3, as DNA: TGTGCCACCGGTCCCGTCAATGAGCAGTTCTTC. Amino acid sequence: CATGPVNEQFF.

This clonotype was detected many times. This chain uses TRBV28 with TRBJ1-2; TRBD1 aligns across 7 bases. In germline, CDR1 is MDHEN, CDR2 SYDVKM. The CDR3 totals 16 residues. After removal of 7 bases from V and 1 base from J, the junction contained 12 bases not matched to a gene. CDR3 protein: CASNSNHRGVNYGYTF. The CDR3 DNA reads as TGTGCCAGCAATTCGAACCACAGGGGAGTTAACTATGGCTACACCTTC.

There are a few counts of this clonotype. The chain has TRBV9 and TRBJ2-3; 13 bases match TRBD2. Germline V lookup: CDR1 SGDLS, CDR2 YYNGEE. Losses at the gene ends were 0 bases for V and 4 bases for J; bases not matched to a gene: 2. CDR3 size: 16 residues. As DNA, the CDR3 is TGTGCCAGCAGCGTAGAACTAGCGGGAGGGGCAGATACGCAGTATTTT. Protein: CASSVELAGGADTQYF.

This clonotype has a handful of counts. CDR3 sequence reads: CSAGNPSSYNEQFF. DNA of the CDR3: TGCAGTGCAGGGAACCCGAGCTCCTACAATGAGCAGTTCTTC. The chain has TRBV20-1 and TRBJ2-1, with D uncertain. Germline V gene data show CDR1 as DFQATT and CDR2 as SNEGSKA (reference sequence). V lost 6 bases and J lost 0, with 12 bases in between. This CDR3 contains 14 residues.

The chain recombines TRBV28 with TRBJ1-1, with 7 bases aligning to TRBD1. J was trimmed by 8 bases and V by 2 bases; bases with no gene match: 11. CDR3 length equals 15 residues. Germline CDR1 is MDHEN and CDR2 is SYDVKM. CDR3 in DNA: TGTGCCAGCAGTTTAAAACACAGGGGTGGAACCGAAGCTTTCTTT. Its translation: CASSLKHRGGTEAFF.

This chain links TRBV2 with TRBJ2-3, with D possibly being TRBD2 (7 bases). Germline V CDR1 and CDR2: SNHLY, FYNNEI. Trimming took off 7 bases at V and 3 bases at J, with 14 bases between the two ends. The CDR3 is 14 residues long. CDR3 protein: CASMRGGSTDTQYF. Written as DNA, the CDR3 is TGTGCCAGCATGAGGGGGGGGTCGACAGATACGCAGTATTTT. The whole variable domain, remainder taken from reference TRBV2 and TRBJ2-3, is EPEVTQTPSHQVTQMGQEVILRCVPISNHLYFYWYRQILGQKVEFLVSFYNNEISEKSEIFDDQFSVERPDGSNFTLKIRSTKLEDSAMYFCASMRGGSTDTQYFGPGTRLTVL.

This clonotype has a handful of counts. The DNA for the CDR3 is TGTGCCAGCAGCCAAGGACAGGGGAGGGGAGAGACCCAGTACTTC. It translates to CASSQGQGRGETQYF. The chain recombines TRBV7-7 with TRBJ2-5; TRBD1 matches 9 bases. Unmatched junction bases numbered 8, after V lost 5 bases and J lost 4 bases. Germline CDR1 SSHAT, CDR2 FNYEAQ (reference sequence). The CDR3 covers 15 residues. The complete variable domain, with remaining parts taken from reference TRBV7-7 and TRBJ2-5, reads GAGVSQSPRYKVTKRGQDVTLRCDPISSHATLYWYQQALGQGPEFLTYFNYEAQPDKSGLPSDRFSAERPEGSISTLTIQRTEQRDSAMYRCASSQGQGRGETQYFGPGTRLLVL.

This clonotype was found many times. The chain couples TRBV5-6 to TRBJ1-2; 7 nucleotides align to TRBD1. Per germline, CDR1 SGHDT and CDR2 YYEEEE. This CDR3 spans 14 amino acids. After removal of 1 base from V and 3 bases from J, the junction contained 3 bases not matched to a gene. The chain's CDR3 is CASSLSGGYYGYTF. The DNA of the CDR3 is TGTGCCAGCAGCTTGTCAGGGGGTTACTATGGCTACACCTTC.

The V call is TRBV18, the J call TRBJ2-1, with 10 bases lining up with TRBD2. CDR3 size: 16 residues. J was trimmed by 5 bases and V by 1 base; bases with no gene match: 5. Germline V gene sequence: CDR1 KGHSH, CDR2 LQKENI. DNA for the CDR3: TGTGCCAGCTCACCACGGCCTAGCGGGGGAAACAATGAGCAGTTCTTC. As protein: CASSPRPSGGNNEQFF.

This clonotype occurred many times. The V and J genes are TRBV5-1 and TRBJ2-1; TRBD2 is a possible D gene (5 bases). The CDR3 is made up of 14 amino acids. In germline, CDR1 is SGHRS, CDR2 YFSETQ. The V end was cut by 2 bases, the J end by 4 bases, with 10 bases between. CDR3 amino acids: CASSFFEGYNEQFF. Written as DNA, the CDR3 is TGCGCCAGCAGCTTTTTTGAGGGTTACAATGAGCAGTTCTTC.

V and J are TRBV7-8 and TRBJ2-4; D unresolved. The germline CDR1 and CDR2 sequences are SGHVS and FQNEAQ. This CDR3 has 13 amino acids. Deletions cut 5 bases from V and 7 bases from J, with 12 bases between. Here the CDR3 reads CASSMGRPNIQYF. In DNA form, the CDR3 reads TGTGCCAGCAGCATGGGCCGCCCGAACATTCAGTACTTC.

V and J are TRBV5-1 and TRBJ1-1; the D gene is possibly TRBD1 (6 bases). The CDR3 runs to 15 residues. The V end was cut by 4 bases, the J end by 0 bases, with 13 bases between. The germline V gene has CDR1 SGHRS and CDR2 YFSETQ. This CDR3 reads CASSPEDRLNTEAFF. The CDR3 nucleotides read TGCGCCAGCAGCCCGGAGGACAGACTGAACACTGAAGCTTTCTTT.

This rearrangement joins TRBV12-3 or TRBV12-4 to TRBJ1-2, with a possible D match to TRBD1 (5 bases). This CDR3 is built from 15 residues. Deletions cut 1 base from V and 2 bases from J, with 11 bases between. The CDR3 loop reads CASSLVQDGNYGYTF. The CDR3 coding sequence is TGTGCCAGCAGTTTAGTACAGGACGGCAACTATGGCTACACCTTC.

This clonotype was seen a few times. The rearrangement uses TRBV12-3 or TRBV12-4 and TRBJ2-2; D gene ambiguous. The length of the CDR3 is 13 residues. V was clipped by 5 bases and J by 10 bases, with 14 bases between them. The CDR3 reads CASSDRVSEELFF. CDR3 DNA sequence: TGTGCCAGCAGTGACCGGGTATCCGAGGAGCTGTTTTTT.

This clonotype has just a few counts. V gene TRBV3-1 combines with J gene TRBJ1-6; TRBD1 might be the D (5 bases). Per germline, CDR1 LGHDT and CDR2 YNNKEL (reference sequence). Trimming took off 1 base at V and 5 bases at J, with 12 bases between the two ends. The CDR3 consists of 16 residues. The CDR3 reads CASSQAVGLNNSPLHF. The CDR3 DNA is TGTGCCAGCAGCCAAGCGGTGGGACTCAATAATTCACCCCTCCACTTT.

The chain links TRBV12-3 or TRBV12-4 to TRBJ2-2, with 7 bases aligning to TRBD1. This CDR3 comprises 16 residues. V dropped 1 base and J dropped 5; count of bases not matched to a gene: 7. CDR3 nucleotide sequence: TGTGCCAGCAGTTTAGACGGGACAGTTTGGACCGGGGAGCTGTTTTTT. Translating gives CASSLDGTVWTGELFF.

The chain employs TRBV5-1 and TRBJ2-5; possible D gene TRBD1, 6 bases. Germline V gene sequence: CDR1 SGHRS, CDR2 YFSETQ. This CDR3 has 15 residues. V lost 6 bases to trimming and J lost 1 base, with 16 bases between them. DNA of the CDR3: TGCGCCAGCAAGGAGCAAATGGGGGCCCAAGAGACCCAGTACTTC. Translated: CASKEQMGAQETQYF.

In nucleotides, the CDR3 is TGTGCCAGCAGCTTAGCGGAAGGTGGAGAGACCCAGTACTTC. This codes for CASSLAEGGETQYF. This chain connects TRBV7-9 to TRBJ2-5; D not certain. Germline CDR1 reads SEHNR; CDR2 reads FQNEAQ (reference sequence). The V and J ends lost 0 bases and 4 bases respectively, with 9 bases between them. The CDR3 totals 14 residues.

The rearrangement uses TRBV12-3 or TRBV12-4 and TRBJ1-2, with D hard to call. CDR3 length equals 12 residues. V was clipped by 3 bases and J by 8 bases, with 10 bases between them. In DNA, the CDR3 is TGTGCCAGCAGTTTGGGCTCGTCGGGCTACACCTTC. Translated: CASSLGSSGYTF.

The rearrangement uses TRBV29-1 and TRBJ1-5; the D gene is possibly TRBD1 (5 bases). This CDR3 comprises 13 residues. CDR1 SQVTM and CDR2 ANQGSEA come from the germline V gene. V shed 3 bases and J shed 7 bases, with 13 bases lying between them. The CDR3: CSVEGGTGQPQHF. The CDR3 region has the DNA TGCAGCGTTGAGGGAGGGACTGGGCAGCCCCAGCATTTT.

In its sample, this clonotype was seen many times. The chain couples TRBV10-3 to TRBJ1-1; D perhaps matches TRBD1 (5 bases). CDR3 length: 15 residues. In germline, CDR1 is ENHRY, CDR2 SYGVKD. The germline V and J ends were trimmed by 0 bases and 0 bases, with 8 bases remaining between them. In DNA form, the CDR3 reads TGTGCCATCAGTGAGTCCGTCAGGGTGAACACTGAAGCTTTCTTT. This sequence encodes CAISESVRVNTEAFF.

In nucleotides, the CDR3 is TGTGCCAGCAGTTTCAGCCCCTCGGGCGGGAAGCACTTCTGGAATGAGCAGTTCTTC. Amino acids: CASSFSPSGGKHFWNEQFF. The V and J genes are TRBV28 and TRBJ2-1; possibly TRBD2 for D (6 bases). In germline, CDR1 is MDHEN, CDR2 SYDVKM. The CDR3 extends over 19 amino acids. Trimming cost V 3 bases and J 7 bases, with 28 bases left between them.

This clonotype was observed a handful of times. This chain joins TRBV5-1 and TRBJ2-5; D perhaps matches TRBD2 (6 bases). CDR1 SGHRS and CDR2 YFSETQ come from the germline V gene. CDR3 length: 13 residues. Deletions cut 6 bases from V and 1 base from J, with 10 bases between. The CDR3 bases are TGCGCCAGCAAGGAGGGTCGCCAAGAGACCCAGTACTTC. The encoded protein is CASKEGRQETQYF.

This clonotype was counted only a few times. V gene TRBV20-1 combines with J gene TRBJ1-5, with D perhaps TRBD1 (5 bases). The CDR3 has 14 residues. Trimming removed 5 bases from V and 0 bases from J, with 11 bases in between. Germline CDR1 is DFQATT and CDR2 is SNEGSKA (reference sequence). Here the CDR3 DNA reads TGCAGTGCTGGGAAAGGGGTTAGCAATCAGCCCCAGCATTTT. Translation: CSAGKGVSNQPQHF.

Ten or more counts support this clonotype. The chain recombines TRBV21-1 with TRBJ2-1; TRBD2 is the table's D call, not checked against the DNA. TRBV21-1 is listed as a pseudogene. The CDR3 loop spans 20 amino acids. The CDR3 loop is CASSKNGGTSGLFAYNEQFF. CDR3 sequence (DNA): TGTGCCAGCAGCAAAAATGGCGGGACTAGCGGGTTGTTTGCCTACAATGAGCAGTTCTTC.

This chain links TRBV12-3 or TRBV12-4 with TRBJ2-3; 12 bases agree with TRBD2. The CDR3 length is 17 residues. Germline trimming cut 3 bases from V and 6 bases from J; bases unmatched to any gene: 10. The CDR3 is CASSFGGLAGSADTQYF. As DNA, the CDR3 is TGTGCCAGCAGTTTTGGTGGACTAGCGGGGAGTGCGGATACGCAGTATTTT.

The table lists this clonotype with many counts. The genes are TRBV7-9 and TRBJ2-5, with D possibly TRBD1 on 5 matching bases. Between the trimmed V and J ends, which lost 5 bases and 5 bases, there was a span of 18 bases. The germline gives CDR1 SEHNR, CDR2 FQNEAQ (reference sequence). CDR3 length: 15 residues. CDR3 coding DNA: TGTGCCAGCAGCCTATTCGACAGAAGTGATGAGACCCAGTACTTC. Encoded protein: CASSLFDRSDETQYF.

The table lists this clonotype with many counts. The V gene is TRBV12-3 or TRBV12-4, the J gene TRBJ2-2; 8 bases are a match to TRBD1. This CDR3 has 14 amino acids. V gave up 6 bases and J gave up 6 bases; unmatched junction bases: 6. The CDR3 coding sequence is TGTGCCAGCAGACTACAGGGGGAAGCCGGGGAGCTGTTTTTT. It translates to CASRLQGEAGELFF.